This T cell receptor beta chain stems from a study of control samples from healthy donors and cancer patients. The germline V gene encodes CDR1 SGHRS and CDR2 YFSETQ. CDR3 length: 15 residues. Trimming left V 0 bases short and J 4 bases short, with 11 bases between. Libraries were prepared by immunoSEQ multiplex PCR; TCRdb keeps only in-frame clonotypes and omits some of them. In the table there are approximately 50,000 clones, roughly 86% of which are singletons. The clonotype comes from a woman in her fifties or sixties with lung cancer. Source material: PBMCs. The chain employs TRBV5-1 and TRBJ1-3; D not resolved. CDR3 in DNA: TGCGCCAGCAGCTTGGACGGGGTACCCGGAAACACCATATATTTT. Translating gives CASSLDGVPGNTIYF.